What follows are 31 T cell receptor beta chains derived from one specimen sequenced in a study of PD-1 blockade in classical Hodgkin lymphoma. The table came from immunoSEQ multiplex PCR; TCRdb's copy has only in-frame clones and leaves some out. In the table there are 95,000 or so clones, approximately 80% of which are singletons. Each patient's relapse followed autologous stem cell transplantation, and brentuximab vedotin exposure varied. The sample was peripheral blood mononuclear cells (PBMCs), taken at baseline. The source is a human donor with classical Hodgkin lymphoma.

The V call is TRBV7-2, the J call TRBJ2-2; TRBD2 matches at 13 bases. The CDR3 is 17 residues long. V dropped 6 bases and J dropped 6; count of bases not matched to a gene: 10. Germline V gives CDR1 SGHTA, CDR2 FQGNSA. The CDR3 DNA sequence: TGTGCCAGCAGTCAGGGCCGACTAGCGGGAGGAGCCGGGGAGCTGTTTTTT. It translates to CASSQGRLAGGAGELFF.

This sequence joins TRBV2 and TRBJ2-7, with D unclear. V was shortened by 1 base and J by 7 bases, with 8 bases between the two germline ends. The CDR3 length is 12 residues. The germline gives CDR1 SNHLY, CDR2 FYNNEI. The CDR3 nucleotides read TGTGCCAGCAGTGAAGTCCGGGTGGAGCAGTACTTC. This gives the protein CASSEVRVEQYF.

The rearrangement uses TRBV6-5 and TRBJ2-2, with D possibly called TRBD1 or TRBD2 (5 bases each). V gave up 7 bases and J gave up 7 bases, with 16 bases separating them. Germline CDR1 is MNHEY and CDR2 is SVGAGI. The CDR3 is 14 amino acids. Written as DNA, the CDR3 is TGTGCCAGCAAGGTCGGGGCCTCCGGCGGGGAGCTGTTTTTT. Its protein product is CASKVGASGGELFF.

This clone has only one observation. The chain has TRBV7-2 and TRBJ2-2; 7 bases map to TRBD2. Germline V gene lookup returns CDR1 SGHTA and CDR2 FQGNSA. This CDR3 comprises 17 residues. Losses at the gene ends were 1 base for V and 7 bases for J; bases not matched to a gene: 12. The CDR3 region is CASSLGPGRVSDGELFF. In DNA form, the CDR3 reads TGTGCCAGCAGCTTAGGGCCGGGGAGGGTTAGCGACGGGGAGCTGTTTTTT.

This chain joins TRBV6-6 and TRBJ1-3, with 7 bases matching TRBD1. The germline CDR1 and CDR2 sequences are MNHNY and SVGAGI (reference sequence). The CDR3 covers 16 residues. V trimming: 0 bases; J trimming: 2 bases; junction bases outside the gene matches: 4. Written as DNA, the CDR3 is TGTGCCAGCAGTTACTCCCGGGACAGTGCTGGAAACACCATATATTTT. Translation: CASSYSRDSAGNTIYF.

The gene calls are TRBV4-2 and TRBJ1-5; D ambiguous. The CDR3 extends over 13 amino acids. Germline-derived CDR1 and CDR2 are LGHNA and YNFKEQ. V shed 0 bases and J shed 6 bases, with 6 bases lying between them. The CDR3: CASSQDGVQPQHF. The CDR3 DNA sequence: TGTGCCAGCAGCCAAGATGGCGTTCAGCCCCAGCATTTT.

V is TRBV5-4 and J is TRBJ1-1; no definite D call. The CDR3 consists of 13 residues. V lost 1 base and J lost 5, with 9 bases in between. CDR1 SGHNT and CDR2 YYREEE come from the germline V gene (reference sequence). For the CDR3, the DNA is TGTGCCAGCAGCTTGTCCCCGAGTACTGAAGCTTTCTTT. Protein: CASSLSPSTEAFF. The whole variable domain, filled in from reference TRBV5-4 and TRBJ1-1, reads ETGVTQSPTHLIKTRGQQVTLRCSSQSGHNTVSWYQQALGQGPQFIFQYYREEENGRGNFPPRFSGLQFPNYSSELNVNALELDDSALYLCASSLSPSTEAFFGQGTRLTVV.

The chain combines TRBV30 with TRBJ2-7; D is undetermined. The CDR3 spans 14 residues. Germline CDR1 and CDR2: GTSNPN and SVGIG (reference sequence). V gave up 2 bases and J gave up 7 bases, with 18 bases separating them. As DNA, the CDR3 is TGTGCCTGGAGTCAGGACGTTGGGATTTGGGAGCAGTACTTC. It is translated as CAWSQDVGIWEQYF.

The gene calls are TRBV7-2 and TRBJ1-2; D unclear. Germline V CDR1 and CDR2: SGHTA, FQGNSA. V dropped 2 bases and J dropped 5 bases, with 9 bases sitting between them. The CDR3 covers 13 residues. The CDR3: CASSLSRSYGYTF. The CDR3 coding sequence is TGTGCCAGCAGCTTATCTAGGAGTTATGGCTACACCTTC.

CDR3 sequence reads: CASSDARGNNQPQHF. The CDR3 DNA is TGTGCCAGCAGTGACGCCAGGGGCAACAATCAGCCCCAGCATTTT. The gene calls are TRBV2 and TRBJ1-5, with a tentative D call TRBD1 (6 bases). Looked up from germline, CDR1 is SNHLY and CDR2 is FYNNEI. The CDR3 extends over 15 amino acids. The V end was cut by 3 bases, the J end by 3 bases, with 12 bases between. The variable domain in full, completed from reference TRBV2 and TRBJ1-5, reads EPEVTQTPSHQVTQMGQEVILRCVPISNHLYFYWYRQILGQKVEFLVSFYNNEISEKSEIFDDQFSVERPDGSNFTLKIRSTKLEDSAMYFCASSDARGNNQPQHFGDGTRLSIL.

The chain combines TRBV30 with TRBJ1-1; D possibly corresponds to TRBD1 (5 bases). CDR3 length: 13 amino acids. Trimming removed 0 bases from V and 4 bases from J, with 9 bases in between. Germline CDR1 and CDR2: GTSNPN and SVGIG (reference sequence). The CDR3 coding sequence is TGTGCCTGGAGTGTACAGGTGGGCACTGAAGCTTTCTTT. Its translation is CAWSVQVGTEAFF.

J is TRBJ1-2 and V is TRBV27; the D gene is possibly TRBD1 (5 bases). The CDR3 contains 13 residues. Germline-derived CDR1 and CDR2 are MNHEY and SMNVEV (reference sequence). Trimming left V 5 bases short and J 3 bases short, with 10 bases between. CDR3 sequence (DNA): TGTGCCAGCAGTGCCCGGGGCGACTATGGCTACACCTTC. Translation gives CASSARGDYGYTF.

The chain is built from TRBV5-1 and TRBJ2-7; D is unclear. With 4 bases removed from V and 4 bases from J, the gap between germline ends came to 12 bases. Germline lookup yields CDR1 SGHRS and CDR2 YFSETQ. The CDR3 extends over 13 amino acids. The DNA for the CDR3 is TGCGCCAGCAGCCCCTCGGCCGGATACGAGCAGTACTTC. This sequence encodes CASSPSAGYEQYF. Full variable domain (outside the CDR3, taken from reference TRBV5-1 and TRBJ2-7): KAGVTQTPRYLIKTRGQQVTLSCSPISGHRSVSWYQQTPGQGLQFLFEYFSETQRNKGNFPGRFSGRQFSNSRSEMNVSTLELGDSALYLCASSPSAGYEQYFGPGTRLTVT.

This chain connects TRBV7-7 to TRBJ2-5; perhaps TRBD1 as D (8 bases). The CDR3 totals 16 residues. Trimming took off 5 bases at V and 2 bases at J, with 18 bases between the two ends. CDR1 and CDR2 from the germline V gene are SSHAT and FNYEAQ (reference sequence). CDR3 DNA sequence: TGTGCCAGCAGCCAGGGGGCTAGCGGAACACAAGAGACCCAGTACTTC. Residues: CASSQGASGTQETQYF.

The rearrangement joins TRBV12-5 to TRBJ2-7; the D is unclear. The V gene lost 0 bases and the J gene lost 5 bases, with 20 bases spanning the gap. Per the germline V gene, CDR1 is LGHNT and CDR2 is FRNRAP. The CDR3 runs to 17 residues. CDR3: CASGLVLENSPPNEQYF. For the CDR3, the DNA is TGTGCTAGTGGTTTGGTACTGGAAAATTCCCCTCCTAACGAGCAGTACTTC.

The CDR3 bases are TGTGCCAGCAGCCGACGGGAGATGGCGAACACTGAAGCTTTCTTT. It specifies CASSRREMANTEAFF. The rearrangement uses TRBV7-8 and TRBJ1-1; unclear D gene. There are 15 residues in the CDR3. Germline CDR1 reads SGHVS; CDR2 reads FQNEAQ. V was trimmed by 5 bases and J by 1 base, leaving 14 bases between them.

The chain has TRBV12-5 and TRBJ1-4; D is uncertain. Germline V CDR1 and CDR2: LGHNT, FRNRAP. CDR3 size: 13 residues. V shed 5 bases and J shed 6 bases, with 10 bases lying between them. CDR3 loop: CASGNHAYEKLFF. The CDR3 coding sequence is TGTGCTAGTGGTAATCACGCTTATGAAAAACTGTTTTTT.

The rearrangement links TRBV7-8 to TRBJ2-7; TRBD2 agrees at 8 bases. Germline assignment: CDR1 SGHVS and CDR2 FQNEAQ. The CDR3 length is 15 residues. V gave up 3 bases and J gave up 2 bases; unmatched junction bases: 6. CDR3 amino acids: CASSFLAGGAYEQYF. The CDR3 DNA is TGTGCCAGCAGCTTTCTTGCGGGAGGAGCCTACGAGCAGTACTTC.

This chain links TRBV5-1 with TRBJ2-1; 9 bases agree with TRBD2. The CDR3 spans 16 residues. Germline CDR1 reads SGHRS; CDR2 reads YFSETQ. V lost 0 bases, J lost 4 bases, and 5 bases stayed unmatched. The CDR3 sequence is CASSLVGSGSYNEQFF. In DNA form, the CDR3 reads TGCGCCAGCAGCTTGGTAGGTAGCGGGAGTTACAATGAGCAGTTCTTC.

The CDR3 sequence is CATSTGNRNEQYF. The DNA for the CDR3 is TGTGCCACTTCGACAGGGAATAGGAACGAGCAGTACTTC. V gene TRBV5-4 combines with J gene TRBJ2-7; TRBD1 matches at 7 bases. Germline lookup yields CDR1 SGHNT and CDR2 YYREEE (reference sequence). CDR3 length equals 13 residues. V trimming: 9 bases; J trimming: 5 bases; junction bases outside the gene matches: 11.

The chain carries TRBV29-1 and TRBJ1-1, with TRBD1 matching over 7 bases. This CDR3 contains 14 residues. Germline CDR1 SQVTM, CDR2 ANQGSEA. V lost 6 bases, J lost 4 bases, and 11 bases stayed unmatched. CDR3 sequence (DNA): TGCAGCGTGGGCTCCCTGACAGGGTCCACTGAAGCTTTCTTT. This codes for CSVGSLTGSTEAFF. Combining the CDR3 with reference TRBV29-1 and TRBJ1-1 gives the whole variable domain SAVISQKPSRDICQRGTSLTIQCQVDSQVTMMFWYRQQPGQSLTLIATANQGSEATYESGFVIDKFPISRPNLTFSTLTVSNMSPEDSSIYLCSVGSLTGSTEAFFGQGTRLTVV.

In the case of this clone: Other nucleotide sequences from this sample produce the same CDR3. V is TRBV7-2 and J is TRBJ2-7, with TRBD1 identical over 7 bases. V lost 2 bases, J lost 2 bases, and 3 bases stayed unmatched. The germline V gene encodes CDR1 SGHTA and CDR2 FQGNSA. This CDR3 has 14 residues. The CDR3 DNA is TGTGCCAGCAGCTTAAGGCAGGGGGCCTACGAGCAGTACTTC. It yields the protein CASSLRQGAYEQYF.

V and J are TRBV11-3 and TRBJ1-1; D may be TRBD1 (6 bases). V lost 5 bases and J lost 3, with 16 bases in between. Germline CDR1 SGHNT, CDR2 YENEEA. There are 15 residues in the CDR3. The CDR3 is CASSPTSNRDTEAFF. The CDR3, as DNA: TGTGCCAGCAGCCCAACCTCCAACAGGGACACTGAAGCTTTCTTT.

This clone was seen just once. This chain joins TRBV7-9 and TRBJ2-7; D remains ambiguous. Trimming left V 5 bases short and J 2 bases short, with 19 bases between. Germline V gives CDR1 SEHNR, CDR2 FQNEAQ (reference sequence). CDR3 length: 16 amino acids. CDR3 coding DNA: TGTGCCAGCAGCCCCCTTGGAAGCCACCTCGCCTACGAGCAGTACTTC. It codes for CASSPLGSHLAYEQYF.

The chain has TRBV29-1 and TRBJ2-4; 8 nucleotides agree with TRBD1. Per germline, CDR1 SQVTM and CDR2 ANQGSEA. J gave up 8 bases and V 7 bases, and 4 bases lay outside the gene matches. CDR3 length: 11 residues. The CDR3 DNA reads TGCAGCGCAGGACAGGGTGACATTCAGTACTTC. Its protein is CSAGQGDIQYF.

This sequence joins TRBV5-8 and TRBJ2-7; D gene ambiguous. V was shortened by 5 bases and J by 3 bases, with 12 bases between the two germline ends. CDR1 is SGHTS, CDR2 YDEGEE, per germline. This CDR3 has 13 amino acids. The CDR3 spells CASSPIRGYEQYF. The CDR3 DNA sequence: TGTGCCAGCAGTCCTATTCGCGGCTACGAGCAGTACTTC.

The chain recombines TRBV2 with TRBJ2-1; no definite D call. The CDR3 length is 13 residues. Germline V gene data show CDR1 as SNHLY and CDR2 as FYNNEI. Trimming took 2 bases from V and 9 from J, leaving 11 bases between them. This CDR3 is CASSESAKGEQFF. The CDR3 coding sequence is TGTGCCAGCAGTGAATCGGCGAAGGGTGAGCAGTTCTTC.

This clone was recorded once. This rearrangement joins TRBV7-9 to TRBJ1-1; no definite D call. V shed 5 bases and J shed 0 bases, with 10 bases lying between them. CDR1 SEHNR and CDR2 FQNEAQ come from the germline V gene (reference sequence). This CDR3 is 14 amino acids long. CDR3 nucleotide sequence: TGTGCCAGCAGCCTCAAGCCGATGAACACTGAAGCTTTCTTT. This sequence encodes CASSLKPMNTEAFF.

The chain carries TRBV4-3 and TRBJ2-1; D might be TRBD1 (7 bases). Trimming pared 4 bases from V and 8 bases from J, leaving 18 bases between. Germline V CDR1 and CDR2: LGHNA, YSLEER. The length of the CDR3 is 15 residues. In nucleotides, the CDR3 is TGCGCCAGCAGCCCAGGGGGAGGCTATTGGGATGAGCAGTTCTTC. Its protein is CASSPGGGYWDEQFF.

This clone was recorded only once. This sequence joins TRBV7-2 and TRBJ1-1; D remains ambiguous. Germline CDR1 and CDR2: SGHTA and FQGNSA. The CDR3 consists of 14 residues. The V end was cut by 1 base, the J end by 0 bases, with 6 bases between. CDR3 protein: CASSLVVVNTEAFF. The CDR3 region has the DNA TGTGCCAGCAGCTTAGTCGTCGTGAACACTGAAGCTTTCTTT.

The chain uses TRBV7-2 and TRBJ2-1; the match to TRBD2 covers 9 bases. The CDR3 covers 19 residues. Germline V gene sequence: CDR1 SGHTA, CDR2 FQGNSA. After removal of 5 bases from V and 0 bases from J, the junction contained 14 bases not matched to a gene. The CDR3 protein is CASSPRSRLAEPSYNEQFF. The CDR3 DNA reads as TGTGCCAGCAGCCCCCGATCCCGACTAGCGGAGCCCTCCTACAATGAGCAGTTCTTC.